What follows is one T cell receptor beta chain and its context. The entry originates in a study of T cell responses to AZD1222 COVID-19 vaccine. TCRdb keeps only in-frame clones here, not all; method: immunoSEQ multiplex PCR. The sample consists of 150,000 or so clones, about nine tenths of them appearing once. The CDR3 contains 14 residues. With 0 bases removed from V and 4 bases from J, the gap between germline ends came to 9 bases. In germline, CDR1 is MNHNY, CDR2 SVGAGI (reference sequence). This sequence was found in an adult in good health. The chain carries TRBV6-6 and TRBJ2-5; possibly TRBD2 for D (5 bases). This specimen consisted of peripheral blood, obtained on day 0 of AZD1222 vaccination. DNA of the CDR3: TGTGCCAGCAGTTACTCAGGCGGAGGAGAGACCCAGTACTTC. It translates to CASSYSGGGETQYF.